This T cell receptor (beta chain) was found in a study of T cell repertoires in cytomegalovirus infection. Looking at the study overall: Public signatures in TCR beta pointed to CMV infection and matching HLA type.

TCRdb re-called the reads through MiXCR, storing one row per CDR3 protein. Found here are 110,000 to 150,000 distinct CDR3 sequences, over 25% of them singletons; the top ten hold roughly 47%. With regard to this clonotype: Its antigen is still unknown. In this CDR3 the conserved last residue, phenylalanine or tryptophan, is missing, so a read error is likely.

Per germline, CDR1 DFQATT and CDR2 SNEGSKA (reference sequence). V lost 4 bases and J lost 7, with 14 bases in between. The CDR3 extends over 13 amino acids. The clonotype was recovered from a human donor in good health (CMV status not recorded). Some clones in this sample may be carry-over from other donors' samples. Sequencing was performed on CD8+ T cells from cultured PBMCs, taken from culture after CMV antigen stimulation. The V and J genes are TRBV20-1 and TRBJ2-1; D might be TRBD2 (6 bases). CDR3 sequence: CSANAGNQNEQFS. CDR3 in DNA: TGCAGTGCTAATGCGGGGAATCAAAATGAGCAGTTCTCC.